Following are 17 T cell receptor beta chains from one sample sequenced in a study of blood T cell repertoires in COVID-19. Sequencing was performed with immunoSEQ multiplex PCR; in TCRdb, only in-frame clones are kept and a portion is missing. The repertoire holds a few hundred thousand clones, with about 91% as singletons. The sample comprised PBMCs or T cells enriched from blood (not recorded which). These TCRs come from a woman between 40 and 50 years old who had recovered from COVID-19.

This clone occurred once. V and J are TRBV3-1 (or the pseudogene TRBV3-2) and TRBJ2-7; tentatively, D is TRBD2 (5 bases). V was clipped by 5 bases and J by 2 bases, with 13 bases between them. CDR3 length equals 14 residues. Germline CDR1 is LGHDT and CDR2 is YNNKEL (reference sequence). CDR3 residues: CASSETVEAYEQYF. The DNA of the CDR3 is TGTGCCAGCAGCGAAACGGTGGAGGCCTACGAGCAGTACTTC.

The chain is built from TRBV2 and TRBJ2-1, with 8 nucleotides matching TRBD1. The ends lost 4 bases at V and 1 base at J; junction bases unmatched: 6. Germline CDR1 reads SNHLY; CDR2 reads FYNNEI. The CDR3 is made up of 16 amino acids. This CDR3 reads CASSVTRDRSYNEQFF. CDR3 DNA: TGTGCCAGCAGTGTAACCCGGGACAGGTCCTACAATGAGCAGTTCTTC.

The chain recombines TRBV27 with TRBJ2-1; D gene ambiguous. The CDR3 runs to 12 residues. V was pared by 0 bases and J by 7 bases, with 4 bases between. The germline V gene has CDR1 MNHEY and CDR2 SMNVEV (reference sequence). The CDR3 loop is CASSLSRNEQFF. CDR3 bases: TGTGCCAGCAGTTTATCGAGGAATGAGCAGTTCTTC.

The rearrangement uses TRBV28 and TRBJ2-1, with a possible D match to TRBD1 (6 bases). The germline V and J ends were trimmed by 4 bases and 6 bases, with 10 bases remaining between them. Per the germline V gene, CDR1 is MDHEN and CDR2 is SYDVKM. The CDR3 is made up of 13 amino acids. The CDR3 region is CASSWGHTNEQFF. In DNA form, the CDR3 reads TGTGCCAGCAGTTGGGGACACACCAATGAGCAGTTCTTC. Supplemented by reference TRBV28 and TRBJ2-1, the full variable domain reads DVKVTQSSRYLVKRTGEKVFLECVQDMDHENMFWYRQDPGLGLRLIYFSYDVKMKEKGDIPEGYSVSREKKERFSLILESASTNQTSMYLCASSWGHTNEQFFGPGTRLTVL.

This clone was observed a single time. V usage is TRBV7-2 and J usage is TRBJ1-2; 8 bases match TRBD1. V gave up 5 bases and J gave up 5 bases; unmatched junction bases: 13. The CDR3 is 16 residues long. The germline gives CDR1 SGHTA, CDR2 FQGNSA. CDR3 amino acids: CASSVGGQGARYGYTF. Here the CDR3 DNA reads TGTGCCAGCAGCGTAGGGGGTCAGGGGGCGCGTTATGGCTACACCTTC.

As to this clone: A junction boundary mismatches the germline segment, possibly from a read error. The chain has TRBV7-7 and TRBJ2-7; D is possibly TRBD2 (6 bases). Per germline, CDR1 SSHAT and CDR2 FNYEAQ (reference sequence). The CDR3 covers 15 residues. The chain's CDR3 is CASSLDTSRFYEQYF. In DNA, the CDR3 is TGTGCTAGCAGCTTAGATACTAGCCGGTTCTACGAGCAGTACTTC.

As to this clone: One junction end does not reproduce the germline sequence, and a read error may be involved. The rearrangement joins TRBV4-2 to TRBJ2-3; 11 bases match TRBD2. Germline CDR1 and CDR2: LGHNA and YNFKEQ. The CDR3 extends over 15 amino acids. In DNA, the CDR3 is TGTGCCAGCAGCCAAGAGGCCCGGACTAGCGGGCCCCAACATTTT. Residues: CASSQEARTSGPQHF.

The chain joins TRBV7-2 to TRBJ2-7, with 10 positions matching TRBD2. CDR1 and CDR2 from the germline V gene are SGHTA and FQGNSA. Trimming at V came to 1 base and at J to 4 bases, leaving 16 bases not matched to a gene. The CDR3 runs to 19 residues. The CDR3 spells CASSLDPAGGRFIRYEQYF. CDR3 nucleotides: TGTGCCAGCAGCTTAGATCCAGCGGGAGGGAGGTTTATTAGATACGAGCAGTACTTC.

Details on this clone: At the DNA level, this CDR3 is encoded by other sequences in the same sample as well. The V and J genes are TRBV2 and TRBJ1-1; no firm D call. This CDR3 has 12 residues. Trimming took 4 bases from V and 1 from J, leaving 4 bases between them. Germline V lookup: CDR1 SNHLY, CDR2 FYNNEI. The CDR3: CASSVRNTEAFF. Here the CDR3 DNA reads TGTGCCAGCAGTGTGAGGAACACTGAAGCTTTCTTT.

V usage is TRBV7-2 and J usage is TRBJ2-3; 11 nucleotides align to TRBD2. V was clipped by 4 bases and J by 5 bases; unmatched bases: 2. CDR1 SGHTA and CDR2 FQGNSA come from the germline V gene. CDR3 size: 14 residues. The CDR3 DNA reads TGTGCCAGCAGCTATAGCGGGGGGGTAGATACGCAGTATTTT. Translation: CASSYSGGVDTQYF.

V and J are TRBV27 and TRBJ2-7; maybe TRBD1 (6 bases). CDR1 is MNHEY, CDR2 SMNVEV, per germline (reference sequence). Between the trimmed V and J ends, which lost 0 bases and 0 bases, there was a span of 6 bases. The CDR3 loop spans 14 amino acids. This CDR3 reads CASSLSRGSYEQYF. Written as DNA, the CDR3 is TGTGCCAGCAGTTTATCCAGGGGCTCCTACGAGCAGTACTTC.

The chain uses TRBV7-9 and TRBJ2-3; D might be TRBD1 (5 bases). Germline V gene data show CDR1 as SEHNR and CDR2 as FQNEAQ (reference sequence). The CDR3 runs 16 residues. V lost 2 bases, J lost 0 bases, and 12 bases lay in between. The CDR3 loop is CASSLKGLGSTDTQYF. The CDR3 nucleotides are TGTGCCAGCAGCTTAAAGGGGTTAGGTAGCACAGATACGCAGTATTTT.

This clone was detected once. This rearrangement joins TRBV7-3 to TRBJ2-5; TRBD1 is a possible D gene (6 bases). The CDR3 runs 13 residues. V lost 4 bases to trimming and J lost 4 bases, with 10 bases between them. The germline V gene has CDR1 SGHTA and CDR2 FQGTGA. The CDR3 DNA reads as TGTGCCAGCAGCTCCGGACAGTCAGAGACCCAGTACTTC. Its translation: CASSSGQSETQYF.

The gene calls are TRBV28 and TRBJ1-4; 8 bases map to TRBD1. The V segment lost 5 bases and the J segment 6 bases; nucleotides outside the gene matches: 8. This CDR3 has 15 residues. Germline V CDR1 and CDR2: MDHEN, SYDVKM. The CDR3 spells CASSTPSTGDEKLFF. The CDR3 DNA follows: TGTGCCAGCAGTACACCCTCGACAGGGGATGAAAAACTGTTTTTT. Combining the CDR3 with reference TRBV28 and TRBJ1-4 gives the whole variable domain DVKVTQSSRYLVKRTGEKVFLECVQDMDHENMFWYRQDPGLGLRLIYFSYDVKMKEKGDIPEGYSVSREKKERFSLILESASTNQTSMYLCASSTPSTGDEKLFFGSGTQLSVL.

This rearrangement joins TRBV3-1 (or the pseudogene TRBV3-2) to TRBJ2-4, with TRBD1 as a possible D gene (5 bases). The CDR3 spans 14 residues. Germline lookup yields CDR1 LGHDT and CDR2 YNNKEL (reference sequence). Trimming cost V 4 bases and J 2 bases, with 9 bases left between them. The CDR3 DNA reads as TGTGCCAGCAGCCGCAAGGGGTCCAAAAACATTCAGTACTTC. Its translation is CASSRKGSKNIQYF.

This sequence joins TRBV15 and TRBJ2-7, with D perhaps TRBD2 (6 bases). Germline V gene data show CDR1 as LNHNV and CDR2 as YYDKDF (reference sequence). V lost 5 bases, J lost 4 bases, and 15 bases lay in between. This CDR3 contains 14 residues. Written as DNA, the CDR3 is TGTGCCACCAGCGCCGCGGGGCAGAGTTACGAGCAGTACTTC. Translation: CATSAAGQSYEQYF.

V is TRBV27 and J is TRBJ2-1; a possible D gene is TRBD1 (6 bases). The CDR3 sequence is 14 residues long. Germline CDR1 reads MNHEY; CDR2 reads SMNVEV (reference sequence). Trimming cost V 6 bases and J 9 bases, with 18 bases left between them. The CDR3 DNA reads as TGTGCCAGCAGGACATTTTCACAGGGCCCTGAGCAGTTCTTC. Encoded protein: CASRTFSQGPEQFF.